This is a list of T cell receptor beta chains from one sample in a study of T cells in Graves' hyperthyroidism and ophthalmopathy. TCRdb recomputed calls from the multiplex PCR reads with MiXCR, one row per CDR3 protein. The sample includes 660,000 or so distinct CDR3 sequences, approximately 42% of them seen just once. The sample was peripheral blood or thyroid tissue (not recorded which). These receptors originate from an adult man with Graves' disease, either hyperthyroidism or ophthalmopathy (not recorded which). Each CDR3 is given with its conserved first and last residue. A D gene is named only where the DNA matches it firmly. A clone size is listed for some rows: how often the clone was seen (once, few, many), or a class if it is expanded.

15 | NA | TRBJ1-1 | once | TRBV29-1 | CSWSPLGGMNTEAFF | TGCAGCTGGTCACCGCTAGGGGGGATGAACACTGAAGCTTTCTTT
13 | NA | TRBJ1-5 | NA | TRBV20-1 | CSASGQANQPQHF | TGCAGTGCTAGCGGGCAGGCCAATCAGCCCCAGCATTTT
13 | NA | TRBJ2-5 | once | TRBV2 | CASRPQGVETQYF | TGTGCCAGCAGACCACAGGGAGTGGAGACCCAGTACTTC
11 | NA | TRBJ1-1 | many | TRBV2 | CASSVDTEAFF | TGTGCCAGCAGTGTGGACACTGAAGCTTTCTTT
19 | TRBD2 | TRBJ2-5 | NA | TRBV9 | CASSVTGLAGGPSQETQYF | TGTGCCAGCAGCGTGACAGGACTAGCGGGAGGGCCCTCCCAAGAGACCCAGTACTTC
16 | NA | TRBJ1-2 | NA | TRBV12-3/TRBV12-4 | CASSLETGPNIYGYTF | TGTGCCAGCAGTTTAGAGACAGGACCTAACATCTATGGCTACACCTTC
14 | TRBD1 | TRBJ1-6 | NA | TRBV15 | CATSSAGQGIPLHF | TGTGCCACCAGCAGCGCCGGACAGGGCATACCCCTCCACTTT
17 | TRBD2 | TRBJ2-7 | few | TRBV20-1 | CSASGTSGRAGSYEQYF | TGCAGTGCTAGTGGGACTAGCGGGAGGGCTGGATCCTACGAGCAGTACTTC
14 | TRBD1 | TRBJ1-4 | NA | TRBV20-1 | CSAGTGSATEKLFF | TGCAGTGCTGGGACAGGGTCGGCCACTGAAAAACTGTTTTTT
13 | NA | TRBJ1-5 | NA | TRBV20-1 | CSALREGNQPQHF | TGCAGTGCTCTCAGGGAGGGCAATCAGCCCCAGCATTTT
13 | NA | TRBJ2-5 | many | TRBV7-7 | CASSFDRTETQYF | TGTGCTAGCAGCTTCGACAGGACGGAGACCCAGTACTTC
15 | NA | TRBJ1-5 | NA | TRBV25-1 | CASSDPRDLNQPQHF | TGTGCCAGCAGTGATCCCAGGGACCTCAATCAGCCCCAGCATTTT
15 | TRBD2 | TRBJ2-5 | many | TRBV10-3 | CAISGLAGDQETQYF | TGTGCCATCAGTGGACTAGCGGGGGACCAAGAGACCCAGTACTTC
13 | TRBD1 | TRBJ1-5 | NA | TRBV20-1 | CSAGDRVNQPQHF | TGCAGTGCTGGGGACAGGGTCAATCAGCCCCAGCATTTT
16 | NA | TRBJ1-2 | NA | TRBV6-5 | CASSPLEGRINYGYTF | TGTGCCAGCAGTCCCCTGGAGGGACGGATTAACTATGGCTACACCTTC